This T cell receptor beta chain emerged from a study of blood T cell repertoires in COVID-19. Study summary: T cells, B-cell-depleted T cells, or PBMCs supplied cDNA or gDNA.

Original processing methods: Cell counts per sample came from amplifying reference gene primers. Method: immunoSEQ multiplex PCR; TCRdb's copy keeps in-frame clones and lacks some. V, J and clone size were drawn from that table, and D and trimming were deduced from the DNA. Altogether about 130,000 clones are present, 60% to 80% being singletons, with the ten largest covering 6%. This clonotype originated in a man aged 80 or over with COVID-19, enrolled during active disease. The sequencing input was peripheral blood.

The CDR3 sequence is CASSTGTNLTDTQYF. The CDR3 bases are TGTGCCAGCAGCACCGGGACAAACCTCACAGATACGCAGTATTTT. This chain connects TRBV11-3 to TRBJ2-3, with D possibly TRBD1 on 6 matching bases. V was cut by 5 bases and J by 2 bases, with 14 bases left in between. The CDR3 covers 15 residues. Looked up from germline, CDR1 is SGHNT and CDR2 is YENEEA.